This entry is about one TCR beta chain. At least ten counts were recorded for this clonotype. What antigen it recognizes has not been identified. No quality values exist for individual bases; no much larger clone is one base distant. Library construction relied on PCR. These reads were obtained on an Illumina HiSeq 2500. TCR libraries were prepared with molecular barcoding, using unique molecular identifiers to normalize TCRbeta repertoire quantification. The raw public data were reprocessed by TCRdb itself: fastp quality trimming at Q25, MiXCR clonotype calling, in-frame beta chains only. When rows share a CDR3 protein, they turn into one entry using the most common DNA and genes. The sample has hundreds of thousands of distinct CDR3 sequences on record, around 12% of them singletons. Clones ranked in the top ten supply approximately 5.4% of the sample. These data originate in a study of T-cell reconstitution after alpha-beta-depleted transplantation in children (TCRdb year 2016). For context, the study as a whole: T-cell immune reconstitution after TCRalphabeta/CD19-depleted allogeneic hematopoietic cell transplantation in children was quantitatively tracked in the study by means of TCR repertoire profiling.

V has 6 bases trimmed and J has 2 bases trimmed; junction bases matching no gene number 6. Measured from the cysteine to the phenylalanine, the CDR3 is 14 residues long. Just CDR3 DNA is preserved here, 42 bases in frame from base 1. Taken from the germline V gene (reference sequence), the CDR1 and CDR2 loops are SEHNR and FQNEAQ. The sequence came from a human donor who donated a stem cell graft to a child with combined immunodeficiency. The chain links TRBV7-9 with TRBJ2-7, with 8 bases in between that match TRBD1. This specimen was PBMCs from the stem cell graft donor, taken from the stem cell graft. The nucleotides read TGTGCCAGCAGTCACCCGGACAGGGCCTACGAGCAGTACTTC. Its protein reads: CASSHPDRAYEQYF.